This TCR beta chain is drawn from a study of T cell repertoires in cytomegalovirus infection. Across the study: It can be stated that public TCR beta signatures indicated CMV infection as well as a matching HLA type. Study findings and constraints: Dominating the ex vivo response were TCR beta clonotypes that were CMV-specific and HLA-C-restricted.

The CDR3 has 14 amino acids. CDR1 is SEHNR and CDR2 is FQNEAQ in the germline V gene (reference sequence). V lost 2 bases, J lost 4 bases, and 11 bases lay in between. TCRdb reprocessed the reads via MiXCR and lists one record per CDR3 protein. The table includes about 680,000 distinct CDR3 sequences, 20% to 25% detected once. Concerning this clonotype itself: Its antigen is still unknown.

This sequence originates from a human donor in good health (CMV status not recorded). Some clones in this sample may be carry-over from other donors' samples. The sample was CD8+ T cells from PBMCs. This chain connects TRBV7-9 to TRBJ1-1, with D possibly TRBD1 on 5 matching bases. The DNA of the CDR3 is TGTGCCAGCAGCTTACAGGGTTTCACCACTGAAGCTTTCTTT. Amino acid sequence: CASSLQGFTTEAFF.